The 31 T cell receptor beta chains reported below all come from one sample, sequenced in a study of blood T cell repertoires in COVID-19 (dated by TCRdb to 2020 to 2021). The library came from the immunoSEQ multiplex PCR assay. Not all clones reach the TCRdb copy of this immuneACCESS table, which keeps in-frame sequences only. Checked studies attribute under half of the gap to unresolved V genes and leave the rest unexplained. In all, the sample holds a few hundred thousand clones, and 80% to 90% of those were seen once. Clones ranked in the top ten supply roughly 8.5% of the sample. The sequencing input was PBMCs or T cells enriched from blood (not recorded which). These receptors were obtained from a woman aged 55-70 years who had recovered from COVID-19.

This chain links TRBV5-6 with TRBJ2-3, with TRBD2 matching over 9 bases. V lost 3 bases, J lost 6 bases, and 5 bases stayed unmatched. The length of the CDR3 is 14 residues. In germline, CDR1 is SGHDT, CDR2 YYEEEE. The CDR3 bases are TGTGCCAGCAGCTCAAGGACTAGCGCGGATACGCAGTATTTT. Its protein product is CASSSRTSADTQYF.

CDR3 sequence: CASSGGLTNYGYTF. CDR3 in DNA: TGTGCCAGCAGTGGGGGACTGACTAACTATGGCTACACCTTC. This chain links TRBV25-1 with TRBJ1-2; D may be TRBD1 (5 bases). V lost 4 bases and J lost 0, with 9 bases in between. Germline V gene sequence: CDR1 MGHDK, CDR2 SYGVNS. The CDR3 runs 14 residues.

CDR3 in amino acids: CASSQAGSNEKLFF. In DNA form, the CDR3 reads TGTGCCAGCAGCCAAGCAGGTTCCAATGAAAAACTGTTTTTT. The J gene is TRBJ1-4, the V gene TRBV3-1 (or the pseudogene TRBV3-2); no definite D call. Germline V CDR1 and CDR2: LGHDT, YNNKEL (reference sequence). Deletions cut 1 base from V and 5 bases from J, with 8 bases between. The CDR3 is made up of 14 amino acids.

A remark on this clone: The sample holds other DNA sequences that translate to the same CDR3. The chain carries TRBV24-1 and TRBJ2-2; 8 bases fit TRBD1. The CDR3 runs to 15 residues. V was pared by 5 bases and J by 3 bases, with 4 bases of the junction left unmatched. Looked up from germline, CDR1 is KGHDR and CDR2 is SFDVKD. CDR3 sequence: CATSAQGADTGELFF. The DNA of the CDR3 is TGTGCCACCAGTGCCCAGGGGGCAGACACCGGGGAGCTGTTTTTT.

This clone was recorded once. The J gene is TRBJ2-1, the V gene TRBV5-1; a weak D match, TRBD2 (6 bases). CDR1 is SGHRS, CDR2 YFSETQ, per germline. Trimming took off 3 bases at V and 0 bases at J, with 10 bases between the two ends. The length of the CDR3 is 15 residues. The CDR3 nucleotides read TGCGCCAGCAGCTCGGGAGAGAGCTCCTACAATGAGCAGTTCTTC. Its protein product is CASSSGESSYNEQFF.

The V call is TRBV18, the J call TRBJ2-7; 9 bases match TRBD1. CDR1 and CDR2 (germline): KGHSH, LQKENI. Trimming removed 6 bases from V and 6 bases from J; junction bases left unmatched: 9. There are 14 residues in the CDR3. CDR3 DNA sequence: TGTGCCAGCTCCCGCGAAACAGGGGGCGGCGAGCAGTACGTC. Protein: CASSRETGGGEQYV.

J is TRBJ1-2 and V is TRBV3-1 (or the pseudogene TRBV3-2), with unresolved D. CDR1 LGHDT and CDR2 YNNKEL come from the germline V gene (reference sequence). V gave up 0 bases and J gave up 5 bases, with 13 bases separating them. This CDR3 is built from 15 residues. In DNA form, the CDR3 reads TGTGCCAGCAGCCAAGATCAGTACAAGAATTATGGCTACACCTTC. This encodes CASSQDQYKNYGYTF.

CDR3 region: CASSAGRGGTDTQYF. DNA for the CDR3: TGTGCCAGCAGTGCTGGTCGGGGGGGCACAGATACGCAGTATTTT. The rearrangement links TRBV2 to TRBJ2-3, with TRBD2 matching 7 bases. In germline, CDR1 is SNHLY, CDR2 FYNNEI. Germline trimming cut 4 bases from V and 1 base from J; bases unmatched to any gene: 5. CDR3 length equals 15 residues. The whole variable domain, filled in from reference TRBV2 and TRBJ2-3, reads EPEVTQTPSHQVTQMGQEVILRCVPISNHLYFYWYRQILGQKVEFLVSFYNNEISEKSEIFDDQFSVERPDGSNFTLKIRSTKLEDSAMYFCASSAGRGGTDTQYFGPGTRLTVL.

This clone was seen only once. CDR3 residues: CASSGGEETQYF. The CDR3 DNA reads as TGTGCCAGCAGTGGGGGAGAAGAGACCCAGTACTTC. V usage is TRBV2 and J usage is TRBJ2-5; possible D gene TRBD2, 5 bases. Germline assignment: CDR1 SNHLY and CDR2 FYNNEI. There are 12 residues in the CDR3. The V gene lost 4 bases and the J gene lost 3 bases, with 6 bases spanning the gap.

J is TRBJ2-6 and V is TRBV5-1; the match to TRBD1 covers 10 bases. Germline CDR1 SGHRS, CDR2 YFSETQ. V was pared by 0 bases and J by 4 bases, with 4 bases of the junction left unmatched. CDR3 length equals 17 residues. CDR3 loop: CASSLVGQGSGANVLTF. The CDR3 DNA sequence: TGCGCCAGCAGCTTGGTGGGACAGGGGTCCGGGGCCAACGTCCTGACTTTC.

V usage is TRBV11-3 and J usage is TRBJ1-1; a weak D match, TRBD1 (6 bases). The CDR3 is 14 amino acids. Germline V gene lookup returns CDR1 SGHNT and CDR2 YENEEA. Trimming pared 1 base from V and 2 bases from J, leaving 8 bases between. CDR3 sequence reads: CASSLGTVNTEAFF. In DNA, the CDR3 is TGTGCCAGCAGCTTAGGGACAGTAAACACTGAAGCTTTCTTT.

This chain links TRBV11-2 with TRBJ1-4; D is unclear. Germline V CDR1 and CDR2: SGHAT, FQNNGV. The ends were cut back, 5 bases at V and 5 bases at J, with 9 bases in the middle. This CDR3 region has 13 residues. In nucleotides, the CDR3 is TGTGCCAGCAGCCGTACTCAAAATGAAAAACTGTTTTTT. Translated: CASSRTQNEKLFF.

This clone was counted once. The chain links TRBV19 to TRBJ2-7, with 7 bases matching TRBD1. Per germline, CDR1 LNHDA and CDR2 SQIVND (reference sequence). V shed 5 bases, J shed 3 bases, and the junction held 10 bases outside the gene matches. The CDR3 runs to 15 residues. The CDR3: CASSDGTVKYYEQYF. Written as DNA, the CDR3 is TGTGCCAGTAGTGATGGGACAGTCAAATACTACGAGCAGTACTTC.

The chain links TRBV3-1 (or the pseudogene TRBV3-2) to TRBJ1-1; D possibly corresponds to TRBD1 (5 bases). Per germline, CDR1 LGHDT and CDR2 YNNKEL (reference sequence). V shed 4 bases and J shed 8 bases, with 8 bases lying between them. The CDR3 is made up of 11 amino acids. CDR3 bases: TGTGCCAGCAGCCGGTACAGGGAAGCTTTCTTT. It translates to CASSRYREAFF.

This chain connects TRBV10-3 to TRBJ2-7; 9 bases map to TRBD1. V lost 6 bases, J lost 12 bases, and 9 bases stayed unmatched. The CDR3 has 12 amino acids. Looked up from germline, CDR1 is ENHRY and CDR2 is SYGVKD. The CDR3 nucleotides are TGTGCCATCAGGTCACCGGGACAGGGCCTGTACGTC. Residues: CAIRSPGQGLYV.

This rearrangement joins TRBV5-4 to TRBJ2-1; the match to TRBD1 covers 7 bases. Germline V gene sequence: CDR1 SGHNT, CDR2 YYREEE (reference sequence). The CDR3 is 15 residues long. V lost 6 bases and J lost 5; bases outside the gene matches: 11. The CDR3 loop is CASTFGPDRNNEQFF. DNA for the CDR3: TGTGCCAGCACCTTTGGGCCGGACAGGAACAATGAGCAGTTCTTC.

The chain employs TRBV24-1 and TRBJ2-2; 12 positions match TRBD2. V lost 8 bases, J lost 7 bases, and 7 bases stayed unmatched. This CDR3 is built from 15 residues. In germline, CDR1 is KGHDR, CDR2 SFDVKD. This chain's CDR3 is CATMSSGGAIGELFF. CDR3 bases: TGTGCCACCATGTCTAGCGGGGGGGCGATCGGGGAGCTGTTTTTT.

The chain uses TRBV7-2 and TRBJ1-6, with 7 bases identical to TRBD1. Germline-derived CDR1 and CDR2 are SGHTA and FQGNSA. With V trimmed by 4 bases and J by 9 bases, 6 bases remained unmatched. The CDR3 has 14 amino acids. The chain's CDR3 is CASSSPGQTSPLHF. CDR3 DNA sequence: TGTGCCAGCAGCTCTCCGGGACAGACTTCACCCCTCCACTTT.

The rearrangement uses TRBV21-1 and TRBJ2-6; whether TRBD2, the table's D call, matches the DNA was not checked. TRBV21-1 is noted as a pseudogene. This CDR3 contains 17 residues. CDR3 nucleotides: TGTGCCAGCAGCAAAGGTAAAGAGCACTCTGGGGCCAACGTCCTGACTTTC. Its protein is CASSKGKEHSGANVLTF.

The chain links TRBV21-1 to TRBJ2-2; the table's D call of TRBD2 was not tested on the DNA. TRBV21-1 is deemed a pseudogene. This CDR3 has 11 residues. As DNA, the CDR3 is TGTGCCAGGAGGCCGACCGGGGAGCTGTTTTTT. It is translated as CARRPTGELFF.

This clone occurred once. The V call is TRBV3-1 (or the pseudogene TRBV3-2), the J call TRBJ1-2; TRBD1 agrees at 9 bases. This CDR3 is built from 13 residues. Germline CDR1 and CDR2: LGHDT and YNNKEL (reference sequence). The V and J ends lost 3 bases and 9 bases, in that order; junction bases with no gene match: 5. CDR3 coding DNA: TGTGCCAGCAGCCATCGGACAGGGGATAGCTACACCTTC. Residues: CASSHRTGDSYTF.

The CDR3 reads CASSLGQGASLGGYTF. CDR3 DNA sequence: TGCGCCAGCAGCCTTGGACAGGGGGCGAGCTTAGGAGGCTACACCTTC. The rearrangement links TRBV5-1 to TRBJ1-2; 11 bases fit TRBD1. This CDR3 spans 16 amino acids. Germline CDR1 and CDR2: SGHRS and YFSETQ. V lost 4 bases, J lost 8 bases, and 13 bases stayed unmatched. Together with reference TRBV5-1 and TRBJ1-2, the CDR3 gives the full variable domain: KAGVTQTPRYLIKTRGQQVTLSCSPISGHRSVSWYQQTPGQGLQFLFEYFSETQRNKGNFPGRFSGRQFSNSRSEMNVSTLELGDSALYLCASSLGQGASLGGYTFGSGTRLTVV.

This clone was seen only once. The DNA of the CDR3 is TGTGCCAGCAGCCAAGAGTTAGCGGGGGGTTCAGATACGCAGTATTTT. This codes for CASSQELAGGSDTQYF. V usage is TRBV4-2 and J usage is TRBJ2-3; 10 bases line up with TRBD2. Germline CDR1 LGHNA, CDR2 YNFKEQ. V lost 0 bases and J lost 4; bases outside the gene matches: 4. This CDR3 comprises 16 residues.

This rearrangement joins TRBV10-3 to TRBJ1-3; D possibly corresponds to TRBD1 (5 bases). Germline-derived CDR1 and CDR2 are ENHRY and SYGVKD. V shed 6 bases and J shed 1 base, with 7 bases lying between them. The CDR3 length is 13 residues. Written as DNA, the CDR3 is TGTGCCATCAGCCCAGGGTCTGGAAACACCATATATTTT. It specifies CAISPGSGNTIYF.

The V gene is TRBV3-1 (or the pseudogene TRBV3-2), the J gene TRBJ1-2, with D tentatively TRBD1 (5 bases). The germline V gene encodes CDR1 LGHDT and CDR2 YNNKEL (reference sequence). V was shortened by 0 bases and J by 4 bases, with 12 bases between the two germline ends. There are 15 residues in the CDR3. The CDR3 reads CASSQENRWTYGYTF. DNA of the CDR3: TGTGCCAGCAGCCAAGAAAACAGGTGGACCTATGGCTACACCTTC.

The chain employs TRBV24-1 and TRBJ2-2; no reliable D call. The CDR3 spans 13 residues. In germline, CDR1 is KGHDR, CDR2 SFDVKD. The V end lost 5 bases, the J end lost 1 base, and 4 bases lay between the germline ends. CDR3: CATSGRNTGELFF. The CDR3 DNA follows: TGTGCCACCAGTGGGAGGAACACCGGGGAGCTGTTTTTT.

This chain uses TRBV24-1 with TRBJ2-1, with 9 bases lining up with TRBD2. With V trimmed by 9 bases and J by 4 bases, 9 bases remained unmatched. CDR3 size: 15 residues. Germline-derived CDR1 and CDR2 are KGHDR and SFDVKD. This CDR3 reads CATSRSGGRYNEQFF. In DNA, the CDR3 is TGTGCCACCTCCAGGAGCGGGGGGCGTTACAATGAGCAGTTCTTC.

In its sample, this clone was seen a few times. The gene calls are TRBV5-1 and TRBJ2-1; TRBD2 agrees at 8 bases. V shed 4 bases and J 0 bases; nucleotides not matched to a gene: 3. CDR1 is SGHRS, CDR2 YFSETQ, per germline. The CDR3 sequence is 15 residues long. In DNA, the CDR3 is TGCGCCAGCAGCAGAGGGACTAGCTCCTACAATGAGCAGTTCTTC. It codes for CASSRGTSSYNEQFF.

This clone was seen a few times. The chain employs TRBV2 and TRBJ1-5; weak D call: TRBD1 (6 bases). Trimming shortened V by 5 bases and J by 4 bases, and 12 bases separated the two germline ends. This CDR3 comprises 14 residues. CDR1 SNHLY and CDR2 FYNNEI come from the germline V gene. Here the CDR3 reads CASSRGARNQPQHF. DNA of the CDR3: TGTGCCAGCAGTCGGGGGGCGCGAAATCAGCCCCAGCATTTT.

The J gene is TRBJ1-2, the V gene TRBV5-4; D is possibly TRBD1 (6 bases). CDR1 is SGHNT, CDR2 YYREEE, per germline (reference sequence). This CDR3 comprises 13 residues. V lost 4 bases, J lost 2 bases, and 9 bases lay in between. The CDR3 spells CASSPQGNYGYTF. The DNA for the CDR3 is TGTGCCAGCAGCCCCCAGGGGAACTATGGCTACACCTTC.

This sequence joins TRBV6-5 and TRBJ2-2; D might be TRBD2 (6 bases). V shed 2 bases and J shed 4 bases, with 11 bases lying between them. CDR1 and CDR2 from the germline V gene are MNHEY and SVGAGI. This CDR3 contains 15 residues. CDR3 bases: TGTGCCAGCAGTTACGGGGGACTCAGCACCGGGGAGCTGTTTTTT. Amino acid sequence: CASSYGGLSTGELFF.